A single sample gave rise to the 29 T cell receptor beta chains below, sequenced in a study of T cell changes during pregnancy in multiple sclerosis. Sequenced by immunoSEQ multiplex PCR; TCRdb stores in-frame clones only, minus some. The data contain 45,000 to 55,000 clones, 92% of them singletons. Sequencing was performed on CD4+ T cells from peripheral blood mononuclear cells, taken after pregnancy. The receptors derive from a female donor in good health, enrolled as a control in a pregnancy study.

The chain uses TRBV30 and TRBJ1-6; no firm D call. CDR1 is GTSNPN, CDR2 SVGIG, per germline (reference sequence). Trimming removed 4 bases at V and 7 bases at J, with 14 bases between. The CDR3 runs 14 residues. The CDR3 bases are TGTGCCTGGACCCTCGCCGCGGTCAATTCACCCCTCCACTTT. Translating it yields CAWTLAAVNSPLHF.

This clone appeared a single time. This sequence joins TRBV28 and TRBJ2-7, with D maybe TRBD2 (6 bases). Germline V lookup: CDR1 MDHEN, CDR2 SYDVKM. CDR3 length: 16 residues. The V end was cut by 8 bases, the J end by 4 bases, with 24 bases between. In DNA form, the CDR3 reads TGTGCCAGCCTCCCGTCGATTGCGGGGATGGGTTACGAGCAGTACTTC. Translating gives CASLPSIAGMGYEQYF. The variable domain in full, completed from reference TRBV28 and TRBJ2-7, reads DVKVTQSSRYLVKRTGEKVFLECVQDMDHENMFWYRQDPGLGLRLIYFSYDVKMKEKGDIPEGYSVSREKKERFSLILESASTNQTSMYLCASLPSIAGMGYEQYFGPGTRLTVT.

The chain couples TRBV7-9 to TRBJ2-5; 9 nucleotides agree with TRBD1. Germline V lookup: CDR1 SEHNR, CDR2 FQNEAQ (reference sequence). The CDR3 runs 15 residues. With 5 bases clipped from V and 5 bases from J, the junction kept 9 bases outside the gene matches. For the CDR3, the DNA is TGTGCCAGCAGCCCCTCCGGGACAGGGAGTGAGACCCAGTACTTC. Translated, it gives CASSPSGTGSETQYF.

The genes are TRBV4-2 and TRBJ2-7; D might be TRBD2 (7 bases). The germline V gene has CDR1 LGHNA and CDR2 YNFKEQ. The CDR3 is made up of 16 amino acids. Trimming stripped 5 bases from V and 1 base from J, with 18 bases between. CDR3 in DNA: TGTGCCAGCAGCTATAAAGAGGGGGGGTATTCCTACGAGCAGTACTTC. Translation: CASSYKEGGYSYEQYF.

The rearrangement links TRBV7-2 to TRBJ1-5; D is uncertain. The germline V and J ends were trimmed by 5 bases and 7 bases, with 15 bases remaining between them. The CDR3 consists of 14 residues. The germline gives CDR1 SGHTA, CDR2 FQGNSA. The DNA for the CDR3 is TGTGCCAGCAGCCCCCTTAACGGGAGGCAGCCCCAGCATTTT. Translation gives CASSPLNGRQPQHF.

The chain links TRBV4-1 to TRBJ1-2; 10 bases match TRBD1. V shed 1 base, J shed 4 bases, and the junction held 3 bases outside the gene matches. The length of the CDR3 is 15 residues. The germline gives CDR1 MGHRA, CDR2 YSYEKL. This chain's CDR3 is CASSQGQGAGYGYTF. In DNA form, the CDR3 reads TGCGCCAGCAGCCAAGGACAGGGGGCCGGCTATGGCTACACCTTC.

Only one count was recorded for this clone. Different DNA sequences within this sample yield the same CDR3. The chain is built from TRBV7-9 and TRBJ2-3; TRBD2 matches 12 bases. Per the germline V gene, CDR1 is SEHNR and CDR2 is FQNEAQ (reference sequence). The V segment lost 2 bases and the J segment 6 bases; nucleotides outside the gene matches: 3. The CDR3 length is 15 residues. CDR3 DNA sequence: TGTGCCAGCAGCTTACTAGCGGGGGGGCGGGATACGCAGTATTTT. Its translation: CASSLLAGGRDTQYF.

This chain uses TRBV13 with TRBJ2-2; 7 positions match TRBD1. This CDR3 has 14 amino acids. In germline, CDR1 is PRHDT, CDR2 FYEKMQ (reference sequence). After removal of 4 bases from V and 7 bases from J, the junction contained 6 bases not matched to a gene. DNA for the CDR3: TGTGCCAGCAGCTCACAGGGGAGAAACGGGGAGCTGTTTTTT. It codes for CASSSQGRNGELFF.

The chain joins TRBV7-3 to TRBJ2-7; TRBD1 might be the D (6 bases). V was clipped by 2 bases and J by 6 bases, with 11 bases between them. The V gene's germline CDR1 is SGHTA and CDR2 FQGTGA. The CDR3 is made up of 13 amino acids. CDR3 region: CASSLFQGTEQYF. For the CDR3, the DNA is TGTGCCAGCAGCTTATTCCAGGGGACCGAGCAGTACTTC.

With respect to this clone: The sample contains more than one DNA sequence encoding this CDR3. The chain is built from TRBV2 and TRBJ2-7; D not resolved. The germline V gene encodes CDR1 SNHLY and CDR2 FYNNEI. Trimming took off 8 bases at V and 2 bases at J, with 7 bases between the two ends. The CDR3 runs to 11 residues. CDR3 protein: CASSYTYEQYF. The CDR3 DNA reads as TGTGCCAGCTCTTATACCTACGAGCAGTACTTC.

The rearrangement joins TRBV5-5 to TRBJ1-2; D possibly corresponds to TRBD1 (5 bases). This CDR3 has 13 residues. V was trimmed by 5 bases and J by 3 bases, leaving 11 bases between them. Germline V gene lookup returns CDR1 SGHKS and CDR2 YYEKEE (reference sequence). The CDR3: CASSSDTYYGYTF. CDR3 in DNA: TGTGCCAGCAGTTCGGACACTTACTATGGCTACACCTTC.

This clone appeared a single time. The rearrangement links TRBV5-6 to TRBJ2-4, with D possibly TRBD1 on 5 matching bases. The CDR3 loop spans 14 amino acids. In germline, CDR1 is SGHDT, CDR2 YYEEEE. Trimming took off 2 bases at V and 9 bases at J, with 15 bases between the two ends. CDR3 region: CASSLSVQVGIQYF. For the CDR3, the DNA is TGTGCCAGCAGCTTATCGGTACAGGTTGGCATTCAGTACTTC.

The CDR3 DNA is TGTGCCAGCAGTTTATGGGGAGACACTTATGGCTACACCTTC. Translation: CASSLWGDTYGYTF. This chain connects TRBV28 to TRBJ1-2; the D is unclear. Trimming cost V 0 bases and J 5 bases, with 10 bases left between them. The CDR3 spans 14 residues. Germline V gene data show CDR1 as MDHEN and CDR2 as SYDVKM.

This chain links TRBV19 with TRBJ2-1; 14 nucleotides line up with TRBD2. V was clipped by 4 bases and J by 0 bases; unmatched bases: 8. CDR1 is LNHDA and CDR2 is SQIVND in the germline V gene (reference sequence). The CDR3 totals 19 residues. This chain's CDR3 is CASSTGLAGGLGSYNEQFF. DNA for the CDR3: TGTGCCAGTAGTACCGGACTAGCGGGGGGTTTAGGCTCCTACAATGAGCAGTTCTTC. Drawing the rest from reference TRBV19 and TRBJ2-1, the complete variable domain is DGGITQSPKYLFRKEGQNVTLSCEQNLNHDAMYWYRQDPGQGLRLIYYSQIVNDFQKGDIAEGYSVSREKKESFPLTVTSAQKNPTAFYLCASSTGLAGGLGSYNEQFFGPGTRLTVL.

The rearrangement uses TRBV6-1 and TRBJ2-5; tentatively, D is TRBD1 (8 bases). Germline V gives CDR1 MNHNS, CDR2 SASEGT. This CDR3 region has 12 residues. The ends were cut back, 10 bases at V and 5 bases at J, with 14 bases in the middle. CDR3 loop: CANHRGGETQYF. As DNA, the CDR3 is TGTGCCAACCACAGGGGGGGGGAGACCCAGTACTTC.

The chain links TRBV9 to TRBJ1-6; D is possibly TRBD1 (5 bases). The V end lost 0 bases, the J end lost 0 bases, and 7 bases lay between the germline ends. The CDR3 runs 16 residues. Germline V gene data show CDR1 as SGDLS and CDR2 as YYNGEE. The CDR3 region is CASSVARDSYNSPLHF. CDR3 in DNA: TGTGCCAGCAGCGTAGCCAGGGACTCCTATAATTCACCCCTCCACTTT.

CDR3 bases: TGTGCCACCTCGAGGGGACAGAGAAACACCATATATTTT. This translates into CATSRGQRNTIYF. The chain carries TRBV6-5 and TRBJ1-3, with TRBD1 identical over 7 bases. Germline assignment: CDR1 MNHEY and CDR2 SVGAGI. This CDR3 has 13 amino acids. The J segment lost 5 bases and the V segment lost 10 bases, leaving 8 bases of the junction unmatched.

The V call is TRBV6-1, the J call TRBJ1-1; a weak D match, TRBD1 (5 bases). The germline V gene has CDR1 MNHNS and CDR2 SASEGT. V gave up 5 bases and J gave up 7 bases, with 11 bases separating them. This CDR3 has 12 residues. The DNA of the CDR3 is TGTGCCAGCAGTCACGTGGGGGGTGAAGCTTTCTTT. The encoded protein is CASSHVGGEAFF.

The chain employs TRBV19 and TRBJ2-3, with 8 bases fitting TRBD2. Germline V gene sequence: CDR1 LNHDA, CDR2 SQIVND (reference sequence). This CDR3 contains 16 residues. V lost 4 bases, J lost 6 bases, and 12 bases stayed unmatched. The CDR3 region is CASSTWGGREDDTQYF. The CDR3 coding sequence is TGTGCCAGTAGTACGTGGGGGGGGCGGGAGGATGATACGCAGTATTTT.

This clone was picked up a small number of times. The V call is TRBV9, the J call TRBJ1-1; perhaps TRBD1 as D (6 bases). The CDR3 covers 12 residues. V gave up 3 bases and J gave up 10 bases, with 13 bases separating them. Germline CDR1 is SGDLS and CDR2 is YYNGEE. The DNA for the CDR3 is TGTGCCAGCAGCGGAGTAGGGGGAGCAGCTTTCTTT. As protein: CASSGVGGAAFF.

This chain joins TRBV18 and TRBJ2-3; D perhaps matches TRBD1 (5 bases). Between the trimmed V and J ends, which lost 3 bases and 3 bases, there was a span of 10 bases. There are 14 residues in the CDR3. Germline V gene data show CDR1 as KGHSH and CDR2 as LQKENI. Here the CDR3 reads CASSPVQETDTQYF. The CDR3 coding sequence is TGTGCCAGCTCACCCGTACAGGAGACAGATACGCAGTATTTT.

CDR3 nucleotide sequence: TGTGCCAGCAGCTTACTTACCAGGGGTGAGCAGTTCTTC. Translation: CASSLLTRGEQFF. The chain is built from TRBV13 and TRBJ2-1; D perhaps matches TRBD1 (6 bases). Germline CDR1 reads PRHDT; CDR2 reads FYEKMQ (reference sequence). V lost 2 bases and J 9 bases, leaving 11 bases between the germline ends. The CDR3 length is 13 residues.

V gene TRBV11-2 combines with J gene TRBJ2-2; D is perhaps TRBD1 (6 bases). Trimming removed 6 bases at V and 2 bases at J, with 13 bases between. This CDR3 comprises 15 residues. Looked up from germline, CDR1 is SGHAT and CDR2 is FQNNGV. The CDR3 bases are TGTGCCAGCAGGTCCATACAGGGCAACACCGGGGAGCTGTTTTTT. This codes for CASRSIQGNTGELFF.

The V gene is TRBV9, the J gene TRBJ1-2; 11 nucleotides line up with TRBD1. Germline CDR1 and CDR2: SGDLS and YYNGEE. The CDR3 loop spans 14 amino acids. J lost 5 bases, V lost 4 bases, and 4 bases had no gene match. The CDR3 region has the DNA TGTGCCAGCAGCCCGGGACAGGGGGAGTATGGCTACACCTTC. It codes for CASSPGQGEYGYTF.

The gene calls are TRBV13 and TRBJ1-5; the match to TRBD1 covers 8 bases. CDR1 is PRHDT and CDR2 is FYEKMQ in the germline V gene (reference sequence). J lost 1 base, V lost 3 bases, and 5 bases had no gene match. CDR3 length: 16 residues. The CDR3: CASSFRTGKSNQPQHF. The CDR3 DNA follows: TGTGCCAGCAGCTTCCGGACAGGGAAAAGCAATCAGCCCCAGCATTTT.

CDR3 loop: CASSWRLLSGANVLTF. The CDR3 bases are TGTGCCAGCAGTTGGAGACTACTCTCTGGGGCCAACGTCCTGACTTTC. The genes are TRBV13 and TRBJ2-6, with D possibly matching TRBD2 (5 bases). Per the germline V gene, CDR1 is PRHDT and CDR2 is FYEKMQ (reference sequence). V was pared by 6 bases and J by 0 bases, with 12 bases between. The CDR3 has 16 amino acids. The full variable domain, in which reference TRBV13 and TRBJ2-6 provide the parts outside the CDR3, is AAGVIQSPRHLIKEKRETATLKCYPIPRHDTVYWYQQGPGQDPQFLISFYEKMQSDKGSIPDRFSAQQFSDYHSELNMSSLELGDSALYFCASSWRLLSGANVLTFGAGSRLTVL.

The gene calls are TRBV6-1 and TRBJ1-1, with D possibly matching TRBD1 (5 bases). The CDR3 sequence is 13 residues long. Germline V gene lookup returns CDR1 MNHNS and CDR2 SASEGT. The germline V and J ends were trimmed by 4 bases and 4 bases, with 10 bases remaining between them. For the CDR3, the DNA is TGTGCCAGCAGTGTCATCAGGGTCACTGAAGCTTTCTTT. This codes for CASSVIRVTEAFF.

The J gene is TRBJ2-3, the V gene TRBV5-1, with D perhaps TRBD1 (5 bases). Deletions cut 4 bases from V and 6 bases from J, with 12 bases between. The CDR3 is 13 amino acids. Germline V gene sequence: CDR1 SGHRS, CDR2 YFSETQ. CDR3: CASSLQGGDTQYF. The CDR3 DNA reads as TGCGCCAGCAGCCTCCAGGGTGGTGATACGCAGTATTTT.

The rearrangement links TRBV5-6 to TRBJ1-5, with 9 bases fitting TRBD1. Per germline, CDR1 SGHDT and CDR2 YYEEEE. After removal of 4 bases from V and 3 bases from J, the junction contained 5 bases not matched to a gene. The CDR3 loop spans 15 amino acids. CDR3 nucleotides: TGTGCCAGCAGCCCCCGGGACAGGGACAATCAGCCCCAGCATTTT. It encodes CASSPRDRDNQPQHF. Supplemented by reference TRBV5-6 and TRBJ1-5, the full variable domain reads DAGVTQSPTHLIKTRGQQVTLRCSPKSGHDTVSWYQQALGQGPQFIFQYYEEEERQRGNFPDRFSGHQFPNYSSELNVNALLLGDSALYLCASSPRDRDNQPQHFGDGTRLSIL.